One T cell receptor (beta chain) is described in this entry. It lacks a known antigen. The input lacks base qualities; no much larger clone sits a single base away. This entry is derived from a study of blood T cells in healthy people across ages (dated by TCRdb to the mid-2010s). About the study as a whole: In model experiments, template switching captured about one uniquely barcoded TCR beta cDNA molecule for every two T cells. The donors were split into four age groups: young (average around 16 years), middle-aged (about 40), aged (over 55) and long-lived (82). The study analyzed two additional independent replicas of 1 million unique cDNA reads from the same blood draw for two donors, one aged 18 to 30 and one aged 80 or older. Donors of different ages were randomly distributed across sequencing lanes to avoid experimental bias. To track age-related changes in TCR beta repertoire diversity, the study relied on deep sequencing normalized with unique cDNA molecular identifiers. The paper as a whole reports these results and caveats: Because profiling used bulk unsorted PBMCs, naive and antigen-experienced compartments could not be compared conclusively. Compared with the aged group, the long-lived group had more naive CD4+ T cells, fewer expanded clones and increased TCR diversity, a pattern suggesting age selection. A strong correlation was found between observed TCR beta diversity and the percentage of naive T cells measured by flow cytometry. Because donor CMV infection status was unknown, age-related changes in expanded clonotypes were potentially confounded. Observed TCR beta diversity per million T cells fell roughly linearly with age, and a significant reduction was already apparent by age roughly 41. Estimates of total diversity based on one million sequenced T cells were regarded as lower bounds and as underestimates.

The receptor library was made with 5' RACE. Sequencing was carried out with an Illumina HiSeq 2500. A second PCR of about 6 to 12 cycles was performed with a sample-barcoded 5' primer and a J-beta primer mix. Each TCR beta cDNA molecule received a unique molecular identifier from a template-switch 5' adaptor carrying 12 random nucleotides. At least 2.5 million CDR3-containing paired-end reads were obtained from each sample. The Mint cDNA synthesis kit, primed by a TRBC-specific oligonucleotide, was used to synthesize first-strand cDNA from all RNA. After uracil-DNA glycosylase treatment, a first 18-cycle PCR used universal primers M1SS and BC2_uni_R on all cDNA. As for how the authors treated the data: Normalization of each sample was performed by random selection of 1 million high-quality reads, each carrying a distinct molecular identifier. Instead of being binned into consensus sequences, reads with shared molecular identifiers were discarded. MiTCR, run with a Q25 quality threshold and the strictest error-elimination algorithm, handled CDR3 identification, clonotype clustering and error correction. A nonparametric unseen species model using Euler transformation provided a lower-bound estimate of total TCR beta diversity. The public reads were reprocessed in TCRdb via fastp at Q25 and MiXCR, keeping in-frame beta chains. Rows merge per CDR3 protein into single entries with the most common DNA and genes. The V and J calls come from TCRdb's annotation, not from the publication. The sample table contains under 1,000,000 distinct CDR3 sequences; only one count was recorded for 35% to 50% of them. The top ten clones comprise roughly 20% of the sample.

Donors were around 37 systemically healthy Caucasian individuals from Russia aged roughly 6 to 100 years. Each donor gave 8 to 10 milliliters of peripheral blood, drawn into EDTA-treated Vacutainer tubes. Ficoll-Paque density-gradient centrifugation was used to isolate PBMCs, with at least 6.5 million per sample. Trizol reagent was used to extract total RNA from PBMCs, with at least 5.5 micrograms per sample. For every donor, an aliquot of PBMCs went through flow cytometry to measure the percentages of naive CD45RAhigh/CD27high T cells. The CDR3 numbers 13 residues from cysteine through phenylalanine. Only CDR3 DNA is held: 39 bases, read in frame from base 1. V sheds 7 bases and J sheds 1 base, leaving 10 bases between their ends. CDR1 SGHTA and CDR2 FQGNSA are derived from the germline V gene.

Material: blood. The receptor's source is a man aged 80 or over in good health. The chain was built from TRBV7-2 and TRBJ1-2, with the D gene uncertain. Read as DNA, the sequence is TGTGCCAGCACCCCGGGGATTAACTATGGCTACACCTTC. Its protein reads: CASTPGINYGYTF.